This TCR beta chain is from a study of T cells in Graves' hyperthyroidism and ophthalmopathy. Study-wide background: Peripheral blood sampling occurred at initial diagnosis, before any treatment.

The CDR3 sequence is 17 residues long. The V end lost 2 bases, the J end lost 4 bases, and 17 bases lay between the germline ends. Per germline, CDR1 SGHAT and CDR2 FQDESV (reference sequence). This clonotype was seen many times. Its antigen remains unknown. Amplification yielded TCR beta CDR3 regions, with RNA transcripts as the source. Primed by the HTBI set, a first-round RT-PCR was run on the TCR CDR3. TCRdb re-derived calls from the multiplex PCR reads in MiXCR, one entry per CDR3 protein. Among some 490,000 distinct CDR3 sequences listed, about 16% were seen once. The study, taken as a whole, reports: Blood also held most thyroid clonotypes expanded beyond 0.001.

The study included ophthalmopathy patients with Clinical Activity Score at least 3, NOSPECS grade at least 4 and duration under 3 months. Isolation of PBMCs was performed on approximately 10 ml fresh peripheral blood. The TCR sequence derives from a woman under 40 with Graves' ophthalmopathy. The rearrangement uses TRBV11-1 and TRBJ2-2; D remains ambiguous. Sequences were obtained from blood. CDR3: CASSLKSLRPFTGELFF. CDR3 DNA sequence: TGTGCCAGCAGCTTAAAGTCCCTCCGGCCCTTCACCGGGGAGCTGTTTTTT.